This paragraph covers one T cell receptor beta chain sequence. The antigen remains undetermined. Additional DNA sequences in this sample encode the identical CDR3. The record originates from a study of cytomegalovirus exposure and HLA in healthy donors. V lost 5 bases to trimming and J lost 2 bases; unmatched junction nucleotides: 4. CDR1 is SGHDN, CDR2 FVKESK, per germline. The CDR3 has 16 residues. Whole-study results and caveats: According to a subsequent analysis, TCR clusters identified in the first cohort showed a tendency to co-occur across the approximately 120 validation repertoires. It was reportedly the case that the classifier diagnosed cytomegalovirus status with high specificity and sensitivity.

Only in-frame clones appear in the TCRdb table, and some are missing; sequencing was by immunoSEQ multiplex PCR. The top ten hold under 4% of the sample, which has 260,000 or so clones, about 90% seen once. This chain uses TRBV14 with TRBJ2-5; 14 bases align to TRBD2. This TCR derives from a young woman in good health and CMV-seronegative. The specimen sequenced was PBMCs. CDR3 coding DNA: TGTGCCAGCAGCTTAAGACTAGCGGGAGGGCAAGAGACCCAGTACTTC. Translation: CASSLRLAGGQETQYF.